These 13 T cell receptor beta chains originate from one sample sequenced in a study of blood T cell repertoires in COVID-19. The table came from immunoSEQ multiplex PCR; TCRdb's copy has only in-frame clones and leaves some out. The data show some 360,000 clones, approximately 90% seen once. The source material was peripheral blood. Source of these receptors: an older woman with COVID-19, enrolled during active disease.

This chain joins TRBV11-2 and TRBJ2-1; D is unclear. The V gene lost 6 bases and the J gene lost 0 bases, with 15 bases spanning the gap. Germline V gene sequence: CDR1 SGHAT, CDR2 FQNNGV. This CDR3 has 16 residues. Written as DNA, the CDR3 is TGTGCCAGCAGACCGAGACACATCAGCTCCTACAATGAGCAGTTCTTC. Translated, it gives CASRPRHISSYNEQFF.

The chain is built from TRBV5-1 and TRBJ2-1; 11 nucleotides match TRBD2. The V gene's germline CDR1 is SGHRS and CDR2 YFSETQ. The CDR3 loop spans 15 amino acids. V lost 4 bases, J lost 6 bases, and 6 bases stayed unmatched. The CDR3 protein is CASSMTSGVSNEQFF. DNA for the CDR3: TGCGCCAGCAGCATGACTAGCGGGGTGTCCAATGAGCAGTTCTTC.

The rearrangement uses TRBV19 and TRBJ2-4, with D unresolved. CDR1 and CDR2 (germline): LNHDA, SQIVND (reference sequence). Between the trimmed V and J ends, which lost 4 bases and 8 bases, there was a span of 6 bases. The CDR3 has 11 amino acids. The CDR3, as DNA: TGTGCCAGTAGTACCTCGGACATTCAGTACTTC. Translation gives CASSTSDIQYF.

V is TRBV5-1 and J is TRBJ1-3; no clear D gene. The ends were cut back, 0 bases at V and 4 bases at J, with 14 bases in the middle. CDR1 and CDR2 (germline): SGHRS, YFSETQ. The CDR3 is made up of 16 amino acids. CDR3 bases: TGCGCCAGCAGCTTGGCCGGGGAGGGTTTCGGAAACACCATATATTTT. Residues: CASSLAGEGFGNTIYF.

The V and J genes are TRBV25-1 and TRBJ2-5; maybe TRBD1 (6 bases). The CDR3 spans 16 residues. Germline CDR1 MGHDK, CDR2 SYGVNS. V lost 2 bases, J lost 5 bases, and 18 bases lay in between. The CDR3, as DNA: TGTGCCAGCAGTGAAAACGGGGCCTTGAGGGGGGAGACCCAGTACTTC. It specifies CASSENGALRGETQYF.

The chain uses TRBV11-2 and TRBJ2-5, with TRBD2 as a possible D gene (6 bases). The CDR3 runs 13 residues. Germline V gene lookup returns CDR1 SGHAT and CDR2 FQNNGV. The V end lost 6 bases, the J end lost 4 bases, and 12 bases lay between the germline ends. The DNA for the CDR3 is TGTGCCAGCAGTATCTTGGGAGGAGAGACCCAGTACTTC. Its translation is CASSILGGETQYF.

The rearrangement links TRBV5-5 to TRBJ1-6, with D tentatively TRBD1 (6 bases). V was trimmed by 0 bases and J by 6 bases, leaving 13 bases between them. The CDR3 consists of 16 residues. Germline V gene sequence: CDR1 SGHKS, CDR2 YYEKEE (reference sequence). CDR3 amino acids: CASSLAVQGTNSPLHF. As DNA, the CDR3 is TGTGCCAGCAGCTTGGCCGTCCAGGGGACTAATTCACCCCTCCACTTT.

This clone was seen a single time. The V call is TRBV3-1 (or the pseudogene TRBV3-2), the J call TRBJ2-1, with 11 bases that match TRBD1. CDR3 size: 15 residues. In germline, CDR1 is LGHDT, CDR2 YNNKEL (reference sequence). V dropped 3 bases and J dropped 7; count of bases not matched to a gene: 5. CDR3 coding DNA: TGTGCCAGCAGCCAGGACAGGGGGCTTGGTAATGAGCAGTTCTTC. Amino acids: CASSQDRGLGNEQFF.

The genes are TRBV3-1 (or the pseudogene TRBV3-2) and TRBJ1-5; 8 bases are shared with TRBD1. The CDR3 extends over 15 amino acids. Germline V CDR1 and CDR2: LGHDT, YNNKEL (reference sequence). V lost 4 bases, J lost 4 bases, and 6 bases stayed unmatched. CDR3 in DNA: TGTGCCAGCAGCCCCGGGACAGGACGAAATCAGCCCCAGCATTTT. It codes for CASSPGTGRNQPQHF.

The chain has TRBV10-3 and TRBJ1-2; TRBD1 aligns across 11 bases. Germline loops: CDR1 ENHRY, CDR2 SYGVKD. J lost 4 bases, V lost 7 bases, and 8 bases had no gene match. The CDR3 is 15 amino acids. Here the CDR3 reads CAINSGQGASYGYTF. The CDR3 region has the DNA TGTGCCATCAACTCAGGACAGGGGGCGTCCTATGGCTACACCTTC.

The chain links TRBV5-1 to TRBJ2-5; 10 positions agree with TRBD2. Germline values: CDR1 SGHRS, CDR2 YFSETQ. J lost 4 bases, V lost 2 bases, and 8 bases had no gene match. This CDR3 spans 16 amino acids. The CDR3 nucleotides are TGCGCCAGCAGCTTAGTGGCTAGCGGGGGATCAGAGACCCAGTACTTC. This encodes CASSLVASGGSETQYF.

This clone was counted a single time. CDR3 protein: CASRAPTGAFTIQYF. The DNA of the CDR3 is TGTGCCAGCAGGGCACCGACAGGGGCTTTTACCATTCAGTACTTC. The V gene is TRBV6-5, the J gene TRBJ2-4; 8 bases match TRBD1. The CDR3 is 15 amino acids. Trimming at V came to 6 bases and at J to 9 bases, leaving 13 bases not matched to a gene. Germline V gives CDR1 MNHEY, CDR2 SVGAGI.

The V and J genes are TRBV29-1 and TRBJ1-1; tentatively, D is TRBD1 (5 bases). This CDR3 spans 13 amino acids. Germline V lookup: CDR1 SQVTM, CDR2 ANQGSEA. V was pared by 7 bases and J by 5 bases, with 17 bases between. The chain's CDR3 is CSAEGRAGTEAFF. The CDR3 region has the DNA TGCAGCGCCGAGGGCAGGGCGGGGACTGAAGCTTTCTTT.